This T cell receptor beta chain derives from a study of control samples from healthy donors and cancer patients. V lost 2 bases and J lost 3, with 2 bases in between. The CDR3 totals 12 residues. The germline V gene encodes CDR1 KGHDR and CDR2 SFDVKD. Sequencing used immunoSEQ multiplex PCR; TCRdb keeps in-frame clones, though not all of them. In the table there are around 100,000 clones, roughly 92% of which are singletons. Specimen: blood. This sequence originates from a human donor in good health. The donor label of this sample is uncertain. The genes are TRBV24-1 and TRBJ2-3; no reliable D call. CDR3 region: CATSDYTDTQYF. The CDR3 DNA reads TGTGCCACCAGTGATTATACAGATACGCAGTATTTT.